This T cell receptor (beta chain) comes out of a study of Graves' ophthalmopathy and Graves' hyperthyroidism. As for the study in general: At the time of initial diagnosis and before any treatment, peripheral blood was collected.

The length of the CDR3 is 12 residues. The V segment lost 7 bases and the J segment 11 bases; nucleotides outside the gene matches: 9. CDR1 and CDR2 (germline): SQVTM, ANQGSEA. Study results and caveats: Also, most clonotypes expanded in the thyroid above 0.001 frequency appeared in blood.

Details on this clonotype: Its target is unknown.

Scientists amplified the TCR beta CDR3 regions from RNA transcripts. RT-PCR was first run with HTBI primers, then multiplex PCR in a second round. TCRdb reanalysed the multiplex PCR reads using MiXCR and keeps one entry per CDR3 protein. The data hold hundreds of thousands of distinct CDR3 sequences, with about 41% observed a single time. In donors with ophthalmopathy, activity was moderate-to-severe, with CAS ≥3, NOSPECS ≥4 and duration under 3 months. The chain uses TRBV29-1 and TRBJ1-5, with TRBD1 matching 9 bases. The sequenced sample was peripheral blood. The sequence was obtained from an adult man with Graves' ophthalmopathy. CDR3 sequence (DNA): TGCAGCGCGGAGTTAACAGGGGGCGCCCAGCATTTT. Amino acid sequence: CSAELTGGAQHF.